One sample yielded the 7 T cell receptor beta chains listed below, sequenced in a study of blood T cell repertoires in COVID-19. Profiling relied on immunoSEQ multiplex PCR, and the TCRdb table lists in-frame clones only, not all of them. The sample has about 190,000 clones, 70% to 90% seen once. What was sequenced was peripheral blood. These receptor sequences come from a woman aged 70-85 years with active or convalescent COVID-19.

This clone was counted between two and nine times. This chain joins TRBV18 and TRBJ1-4; maybe TRBD1 (5 bases). The CDR3 spans 14 residues. Trimming removed 8 bases at V and 3 bases at J, with 13 bases between. Germline V gene data show CDR1 as KGHSH and CDR2 as LQKENI. In DNA, the CDR3 is TGTGCCAGCGCGACACAGGCGGCTAATGAAAAACTGTTTTTT. This gives the protein CASATQAANEKLFF.

J is TRBJ2-7 and V is TRBV14, with 9 nucleotides matching TRBD2. CDR1 is SGHDN and CDR2 is FVKESK in the germline V gene. Trimming removed 4 bases from V and 2 bases from J; junction bases left unmatched: 9. The CDR3 is made up of 16 amino acids. Here the CDR3 DNA reads TGTGCCAGCAGCCCATGGTCAGCGGGAGGCCCCTACGAGCAGTACTTC. It yields the protein CASSPWSAGGPYEQYF.

In its sample, this clone was seen many times. In DNA form, the CDR3 reads TGCGCCAGCAGCCCTAGCGGGAGGGAGTACAATGAGCAGTTCTTC. Translated: CASSPSGREYNEQFF. The chain combines TRBV5-1 with TRBJ2-1, with 12 bases matching TRBD2. Germline CDR1 SGHRS, CDR2 YFSETQ. Trimming took 4 bases from V and 4 from J; bases not matched to a gene: 3. CDR3 size: 15 residues.

The gene calls are TRBV19 and TRBJ1-5, with 7 bases matching TRBD1. The CDR3 runs to 18 residues. The germline V gene has CDR1 LNHDA and CDR2 SQIVND (reference sequence). V dropped 4 bases and J dropped 2; count of bases not matched to a gene: 14. CDR3 sequence: CASSTPKRQGRGNQPQHF. CDR3 nucleotide sequence: TGTGCCAGTAGTACTCCAAAACGACAGGGTCGTGGCAATCAGCCCCAGCATTTT.

V and J are TRBV9 and TRBJ1-1; weak D call: TRBD1 (5 bases). The CDR3 is made up of 15 amino acids. V lost 3 bases to trimming and J lost 1 base, with 13 bases between them. Germline assignment: CDR1 SGDLS and CDR2 YYNGEE. CDR3 region: CASSAQGNGNTEAFF. CDR3 coding DNA: TGTGCCAGCAGCGCCCAGGGCAATGGGAACACTGAAGCTTTCTTT.

CDR3 in DNA: TGCAGTGCTAGTTCCACCGGGACAGGCTATGGCTACACCTTC. It codes for CSASSTGTGYGYTF. The chain couples TRBV20-1 to TRBJ1-2, with 8 positions matching TRBD1. This CDR3 spans 14 amino acids. Germline V lookup: CDR1 DFQATT, CDR2 SNEGSKA (reference sequence). Germline trimming cut 3 bases from V and 4 bases from J; bases unmatched to any gene: 7.

This clone was seen a single time. The V gene is TRBV2, the J gene TRBJ1-1; 9 nucleotides match TRBD1. Per the germline V gene, CDR1 is SNHLY and CDR2 is FYNNEI. The CDR3 is 16 amino acids. V trimming: 2 bases; J trimming: 1 base; junction bases outside the gene matches: 5. CDR3 protein: CASSERRTGENTEAFF. In DNA form, the CDR3 reads TGTGCCAGCAGTGAAAGAAGGACAGGGGAGAACACTGAAGCTTTCTTT.